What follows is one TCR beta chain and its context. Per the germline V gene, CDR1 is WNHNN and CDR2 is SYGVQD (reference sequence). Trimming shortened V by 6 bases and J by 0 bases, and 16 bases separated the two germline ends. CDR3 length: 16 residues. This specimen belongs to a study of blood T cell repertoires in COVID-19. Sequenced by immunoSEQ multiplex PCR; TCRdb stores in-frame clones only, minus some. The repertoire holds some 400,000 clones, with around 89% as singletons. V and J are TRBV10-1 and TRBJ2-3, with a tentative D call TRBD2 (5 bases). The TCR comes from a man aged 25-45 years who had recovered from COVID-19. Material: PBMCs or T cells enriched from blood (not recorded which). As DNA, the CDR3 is TGCGCCAGCAGCGGCCCCGGCGGGCCTAGCACAGATACGCAGTATTTT. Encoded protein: CASSGPGGPSTDTQYF.